This T cell receptor beta chain was identified in a study of blood T cell repertoires in COVID-19. Study-level information: Collection of acute and convalescent COVID-19 samples took place in the United States, Italy and Spain. PBMCs, B-cell-depleted T cells, or T cells were the source of the cDNA or gDNA that made up the material.

Authors' processing steps: Amplification of reference gene primers was used by the study to estimate nucleated cell counts. Assay: immunoSEQ multiplex PCR; the TCRdb copy retains only in-frame clones and omits some. V and J calls and clone size are those listed in that table; D and trimming were worked out from the DNA. Among some 150,000 clones, roughly 80% were seen once, and the ten largest hold around 5%. This clone was recorded only once. Per germline, CDR1 SNHLY and CDR2 FYNNEI. CDR3 size: 14 residues. Between the trimmed V and J ends, which lost 5 bases and 7 bases, there was a span of 16 bases.

The sequence derives from a human donor in a cohort sampled during active COVID-19. The chain uses TRBV2 and TRBJ2-3; D not resolved. Sequenced sample: peripheral blood. CDR3: CASSFASRDNTQYF. The CDR3 region has the DNA TGTGCCAGCAGTTTTGCCTCCCGAGATAATACGCAGTATTTT.